Described below is a single T cell receptor (beta chain) sequence and its context. This clonotype was seen a few times. Its specific antigen is unknown. Base qualities are missing; no much larger clone stands one base away. Counted from cysteine to phenylalanine, this CDR3 has 17 amino acids. The retained sequence is limited to the CDR3, 51 bases, with the frame set at the first base. Sequences MNHNS (CDR1) and SASEGT (CDR2) are obtained from the germline V gene. V is clipped by 5 bases and J by 5 bases, and the sequence between their germline boundaries is 23 bases long. This sample is part of a study of T cells in Graves' hyperthyroidism and ophthalmopathy (dated by TCRdb to about 2019). Context from the whole study: To identify TCR V-J signatures that set the groups apart, the researchers used a discovery cohort of roughly 100 patients, made up of about 44 with Graves' ophthalmopathy and some 56 with stable Graves' hyperthyroidism. In about 6 Graves' hyperthyroidism patients, the study also compared T-cell repertoires from thyroid tissue with T-cell repertoires from blood. TCR Vbeta CDR3 sequencing of 120 to 150 peripheral blood samples (about 45 ophthalmopathy, 75 to 80 hyperthyroidism and some 17 progressor patients) is reported in the paper. Prospective prediction of ophthalmopathy was tested in an independent validation cohort consisting of some 18 hyperthyroidism patients and 17 patients who later progressed to ophthalmopathy. The roughly 91 discovery patients were randomly split 7:3 into training and test sets. After sampling, hyperthyroidism patients received methimazole starting at 30 mg daily, and ophthalmopathy patients received high-dose intravenous methylprednisolone.

Exclusion was applied to patients with uncontrolled infections, other autoimmune diseases, pregnancy or lactation. Diagnoses were established on the basis of clinical symptoms, serum thyroxine and TRAb, thyroid ultrasound, and orbital computed tomography. Trizol reagent was used to extract total RNA, and RNA quality was then checked on an Agilent 2100 Bioanalyzer. The TCR beta CDR3 regions were amplified from RNA transcripts. A first-round RT-PCR of the TCR CDR3 used the HTBI primer set with the Qiagen OneStep RT-PCR kit. Libraries were constructed in a second round of multiplex PCR, after which size selection and purification were performed. The libraries were sequenced on an Illumina HiSeq2000 using paired-end 100 bp reads. Per the original workflow: SOAPnuke was used to process the raw data, throwing out any read that contained adapters or uncalled bases, had a mean Phred below 15, or lacked an exact constant-primer or identifier match. COPE v1.2.5 was used to merge the high-quality paired reads, and each unique nucleotide sequence was defined as a clonotype. MiTCR v1.1 was used to align clonotypes to the IMGT TRBV, TRBD and TRBJ reference segments. Only V-J combinations with frequency above 0.0001, covering roughly 99% of repertoires, were analysed. The TCS score was defined as F50 (clonal expansion) divided by E x V (chaos), with BLOSUM62-based TCRdist calculated between CDR3 peptides within each V-J. Welch's t-statistics and random forest reduced 450 to 600 V-J features to 13, which were used in a naive Bayes classifier (R e1071). The Morisita-Horn index was used to measure how similar the thyroid and blood repertoires were. Starting from the raw public reads, TCRdb applied fastp trimming at Q25, assembled clones with MiXCR and retained in-frame beta chains. Every CDR3 protein is listed once, alongside the most common genes and DNA of its rows. These V and J calls originate from TCRdb's pipeline instead of the authors' own analysis. This sample is represented by roughly 570,000 distinct CDR3 sequences; 46% of them were singletons. Of the sample, 15% to 20% falls within the top ten clones.

The full study reports these points: Most expanded thyroid clonotypes (frequency above 0.001) were also detected in blood, a finding suggesting that blood repertoires may reflect thyroid immune responses. In validation, the model predicted progression to ophthalmopathy with approximately 69% sensitivity and less than 75% specificity, a median of about 6 months before onset. No statistical method was used to fix the sample size in advance, and group allocation was not hidden from the investigators. A 13 V-J signature model separated ophthalmopathy from stable hyperthyroidism, with approximately 86% sensitivity and 81% to 82% specificity in cross-validation and 80%/75% in testing.

The source is an adult woman with Graves' disease, either hyperthyroidism or ophthalmopathy (not recorded which). Sequencing used peripheral blood or thyroid tissue (not recorded which). The chain employs TRBV6-1 and TRBJ2-3, with the D gene uncertain. The CDR3 here reads CASSYYPVVGIKDTQYF. The DNA is TGTGCCAGCAGTTACTACCCTGTGGTGGGGATAAAAGATACGCAGTATTTT.